These 5 T cell receptor beta chains originate from one sample sequenced in a study of blood T cell repertoires in COVID-19. The repertoire was sequenced with immunoSEQ multiplex PCR; TCRdb's copy has only in-frame clones and lacks some. The sample has about 250,000 clones; about 80% are singletons. Sequencing was carried out using peripheral blood. The receptors shown here come from a woman at least 80 years old with acute or convalescent COVID-19.

This clone showed up just once. The chain joins TRBV7-7 to TRBJ1-2, with a weak D call TRBD1 (5 bases). The CDR3 covers 19 residues. Germline CDR1 reads SSHAT; CDR2 reads FNYEAQ (reference sequence). Trimming stripped 0 bases from V and 1 base from J, with 21 bases between. CDR3 sequence (DNA): TGTGCCAGCAGCTTAGCGCTTAGATGTCAGGGTAGACATAACTATGGCTACACCTTC. This translates into CASSLALRCQGRHNYGYTF.

CDR3 nucleotides: TGTGCCAGCAGCAGGGGGGACGACAGGGTTTGGCCCTCCCTCTCTGGAAACACCATATATTTT. Its protein product is CASSRGDDRVWPSLSGNTIYF. The chain combines TRBV21-1 with TRBJ1-3; the table's D call of TRBD1 was not tested on the DNA. TRBV21-1 is given as a pseudogene. The CDR3 sequence is 21 residues long.

V is TRBV19 and J is TRBJ1-1; D remains ambiguous. Deletions cut 7 bases from V and 0 bases from J, with 18 bases between. The germline CDR1 and CDR2 sequences are LNHDA and SQIVND (reference sequence). There are 16 residues in the CDR3. CDR3 DNA sequence: TGTGCCAGTAAGGCGAGTCAGGTGACCATGAACACTGAAGCTTTCTTT. Translating it yields CASKASQVTMNTEAFF.

The chain is built from TRBV3-1 (or the pseudogene TRBV3-2) and TRBJ1-2, with D hard to call. Germline V gives CDR1 LGHDT, CDR2 YNNKEL (reference sequence). CDR3 length: 14 residues. V lost 4 bases, J lost 7 bases, and 16 bases lay in between. The CDR3, as DNA: TGTGCCAGCAGCCCCAGACTGGGCGGAGGTGGCTACACCTTC. It encodes CASSPRLGGGGYTF.

The rearrangement links TRBV7-2 to TRBJ2-1, with D tentatively TRBD2 (5 bases). Trimming removed 5 bases at V and 9 bases at J, with 14 bases between. This CDR3 has 13 residues. Germline V gene lookup returns CDR1 SGHTA and CDR2 FQGNSA. The CDR3 here is CASSLLDFSEQFF. CDR3 bases: TGTGCCAGCAGCCTCCTGGACTTTAGTGAGCAGTTCTTC.